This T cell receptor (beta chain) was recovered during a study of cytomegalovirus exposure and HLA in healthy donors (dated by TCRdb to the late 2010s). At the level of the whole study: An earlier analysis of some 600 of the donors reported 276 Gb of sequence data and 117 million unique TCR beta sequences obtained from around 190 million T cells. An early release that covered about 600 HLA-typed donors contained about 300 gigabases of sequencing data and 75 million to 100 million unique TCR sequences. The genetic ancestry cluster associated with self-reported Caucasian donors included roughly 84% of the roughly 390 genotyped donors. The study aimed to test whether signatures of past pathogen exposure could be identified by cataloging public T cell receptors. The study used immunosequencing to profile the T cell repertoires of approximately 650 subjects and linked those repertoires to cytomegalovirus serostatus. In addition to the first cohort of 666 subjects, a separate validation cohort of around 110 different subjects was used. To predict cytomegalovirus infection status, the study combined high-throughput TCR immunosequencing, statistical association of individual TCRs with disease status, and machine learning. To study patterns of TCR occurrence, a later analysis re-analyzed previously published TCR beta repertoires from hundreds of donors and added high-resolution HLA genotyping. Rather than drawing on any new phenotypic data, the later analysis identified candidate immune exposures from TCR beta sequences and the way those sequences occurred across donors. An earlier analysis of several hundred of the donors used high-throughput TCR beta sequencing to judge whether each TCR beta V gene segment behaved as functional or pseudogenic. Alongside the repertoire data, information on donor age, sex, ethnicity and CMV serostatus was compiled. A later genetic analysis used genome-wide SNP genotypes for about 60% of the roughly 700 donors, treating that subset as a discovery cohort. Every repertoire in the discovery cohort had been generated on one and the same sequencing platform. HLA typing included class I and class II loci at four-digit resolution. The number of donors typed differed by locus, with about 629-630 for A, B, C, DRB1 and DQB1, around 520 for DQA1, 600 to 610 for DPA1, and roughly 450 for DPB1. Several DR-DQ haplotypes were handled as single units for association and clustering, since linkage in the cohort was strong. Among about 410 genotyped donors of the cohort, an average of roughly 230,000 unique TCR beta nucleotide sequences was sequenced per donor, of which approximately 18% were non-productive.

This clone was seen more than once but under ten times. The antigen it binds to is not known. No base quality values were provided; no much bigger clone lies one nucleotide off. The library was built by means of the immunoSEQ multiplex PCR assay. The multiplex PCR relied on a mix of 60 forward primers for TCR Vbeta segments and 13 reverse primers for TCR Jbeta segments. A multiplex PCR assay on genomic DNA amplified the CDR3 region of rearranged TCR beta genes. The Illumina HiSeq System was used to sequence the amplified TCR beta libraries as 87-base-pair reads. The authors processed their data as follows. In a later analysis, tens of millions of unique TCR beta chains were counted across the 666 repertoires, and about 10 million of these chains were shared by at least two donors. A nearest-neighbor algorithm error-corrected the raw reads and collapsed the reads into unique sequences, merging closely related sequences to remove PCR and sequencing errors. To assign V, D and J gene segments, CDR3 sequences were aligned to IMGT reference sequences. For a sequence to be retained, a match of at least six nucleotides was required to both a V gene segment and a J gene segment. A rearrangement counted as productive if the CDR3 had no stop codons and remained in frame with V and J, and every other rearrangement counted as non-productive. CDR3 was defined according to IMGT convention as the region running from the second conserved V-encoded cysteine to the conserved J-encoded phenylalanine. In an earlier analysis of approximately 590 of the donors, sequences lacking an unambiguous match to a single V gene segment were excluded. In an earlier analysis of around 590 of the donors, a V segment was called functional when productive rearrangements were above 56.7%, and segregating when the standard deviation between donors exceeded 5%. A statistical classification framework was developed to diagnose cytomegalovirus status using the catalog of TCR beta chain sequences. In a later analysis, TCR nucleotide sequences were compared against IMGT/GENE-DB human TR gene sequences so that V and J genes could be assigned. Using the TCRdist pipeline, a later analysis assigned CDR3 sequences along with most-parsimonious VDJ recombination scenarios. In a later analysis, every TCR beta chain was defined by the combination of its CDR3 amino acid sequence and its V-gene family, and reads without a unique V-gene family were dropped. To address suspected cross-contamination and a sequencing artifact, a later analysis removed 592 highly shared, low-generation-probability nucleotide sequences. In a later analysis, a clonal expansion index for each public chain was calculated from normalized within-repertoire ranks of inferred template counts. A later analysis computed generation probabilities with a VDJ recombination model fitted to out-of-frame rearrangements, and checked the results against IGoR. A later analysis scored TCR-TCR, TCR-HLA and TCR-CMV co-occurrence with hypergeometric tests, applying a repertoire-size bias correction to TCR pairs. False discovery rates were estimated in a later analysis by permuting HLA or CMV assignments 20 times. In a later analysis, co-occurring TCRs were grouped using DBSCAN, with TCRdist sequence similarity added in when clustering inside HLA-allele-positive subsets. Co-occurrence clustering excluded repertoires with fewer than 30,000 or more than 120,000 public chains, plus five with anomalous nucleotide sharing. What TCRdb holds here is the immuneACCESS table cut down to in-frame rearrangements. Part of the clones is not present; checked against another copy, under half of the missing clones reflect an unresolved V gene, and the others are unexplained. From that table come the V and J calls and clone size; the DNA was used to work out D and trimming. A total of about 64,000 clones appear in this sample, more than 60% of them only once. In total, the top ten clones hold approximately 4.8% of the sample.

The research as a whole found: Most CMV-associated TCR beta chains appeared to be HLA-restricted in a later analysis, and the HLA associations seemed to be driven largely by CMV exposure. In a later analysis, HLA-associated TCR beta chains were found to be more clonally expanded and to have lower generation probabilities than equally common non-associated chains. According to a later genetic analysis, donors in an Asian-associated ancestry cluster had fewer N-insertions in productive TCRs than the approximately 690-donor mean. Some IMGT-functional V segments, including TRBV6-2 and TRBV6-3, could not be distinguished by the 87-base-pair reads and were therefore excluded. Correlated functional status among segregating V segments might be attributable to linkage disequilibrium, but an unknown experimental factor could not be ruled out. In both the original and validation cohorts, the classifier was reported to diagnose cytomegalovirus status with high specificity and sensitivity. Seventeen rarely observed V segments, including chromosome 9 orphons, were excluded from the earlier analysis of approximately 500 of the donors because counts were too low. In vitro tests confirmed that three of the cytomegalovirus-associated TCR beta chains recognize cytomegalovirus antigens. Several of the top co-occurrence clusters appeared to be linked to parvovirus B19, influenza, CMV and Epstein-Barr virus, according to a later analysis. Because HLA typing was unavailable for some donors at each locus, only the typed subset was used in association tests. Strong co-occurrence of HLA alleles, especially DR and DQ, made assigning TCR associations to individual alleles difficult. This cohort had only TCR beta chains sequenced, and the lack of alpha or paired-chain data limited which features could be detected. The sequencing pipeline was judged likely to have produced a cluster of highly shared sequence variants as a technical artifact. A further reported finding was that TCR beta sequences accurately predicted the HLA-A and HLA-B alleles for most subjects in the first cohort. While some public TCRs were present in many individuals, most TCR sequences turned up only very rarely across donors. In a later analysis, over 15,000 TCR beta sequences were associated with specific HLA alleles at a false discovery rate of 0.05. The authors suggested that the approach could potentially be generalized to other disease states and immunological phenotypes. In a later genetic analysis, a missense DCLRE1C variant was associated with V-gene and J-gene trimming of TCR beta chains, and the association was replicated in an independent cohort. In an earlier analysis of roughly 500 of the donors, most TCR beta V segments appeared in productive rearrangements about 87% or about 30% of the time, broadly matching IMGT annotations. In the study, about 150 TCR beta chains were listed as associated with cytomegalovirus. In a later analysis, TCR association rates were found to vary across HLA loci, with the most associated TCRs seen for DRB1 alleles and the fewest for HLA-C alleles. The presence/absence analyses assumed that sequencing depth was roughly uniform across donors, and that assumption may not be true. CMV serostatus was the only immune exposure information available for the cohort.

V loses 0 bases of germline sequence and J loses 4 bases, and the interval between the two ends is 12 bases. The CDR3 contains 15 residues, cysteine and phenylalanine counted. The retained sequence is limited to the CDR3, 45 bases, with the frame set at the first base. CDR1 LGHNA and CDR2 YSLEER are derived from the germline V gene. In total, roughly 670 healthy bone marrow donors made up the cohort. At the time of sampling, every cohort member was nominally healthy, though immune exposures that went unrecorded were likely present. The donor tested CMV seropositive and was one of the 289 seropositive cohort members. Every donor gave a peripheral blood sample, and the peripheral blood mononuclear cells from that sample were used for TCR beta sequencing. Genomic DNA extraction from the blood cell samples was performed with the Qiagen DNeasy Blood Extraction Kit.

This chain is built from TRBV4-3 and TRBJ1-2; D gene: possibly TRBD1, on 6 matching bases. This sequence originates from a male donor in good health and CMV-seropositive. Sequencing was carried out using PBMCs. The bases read TGCGCCAGCAGCCAAGAACTACAGGGAATCTATGGCTACACCTTC. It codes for CASSQELQGIYGYTF.